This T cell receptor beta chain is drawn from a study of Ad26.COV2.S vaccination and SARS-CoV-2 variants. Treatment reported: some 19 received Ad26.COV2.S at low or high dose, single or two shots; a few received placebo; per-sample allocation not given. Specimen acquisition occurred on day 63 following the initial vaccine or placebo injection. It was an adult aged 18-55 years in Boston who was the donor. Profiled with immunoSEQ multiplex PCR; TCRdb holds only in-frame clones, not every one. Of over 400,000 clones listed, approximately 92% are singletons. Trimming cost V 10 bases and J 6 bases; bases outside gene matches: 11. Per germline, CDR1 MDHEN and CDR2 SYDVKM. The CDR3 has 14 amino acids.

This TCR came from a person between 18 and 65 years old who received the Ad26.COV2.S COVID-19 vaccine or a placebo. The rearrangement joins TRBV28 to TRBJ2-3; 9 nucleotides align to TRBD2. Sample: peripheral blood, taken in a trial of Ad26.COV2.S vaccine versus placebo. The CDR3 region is CATLGGSGSDTQYF. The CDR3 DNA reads TGTGCCACCCTGGGAGGTAGCGGGAGTGATACGCAGTATTTT.